This TCR beta chain was recorded in a study of T cell responses to AZD1222 COVID-19 vaccine. CDR3 size: 12 residues. Trimming removed 6 bases from V and 6 bases from J, with 9 bases in between. Some clones are missing from TCRdb's copy, which holds only in-frame ones; the method was immunoSEQ multiplex PCR. The sample records 210,000 or so clones, 90% to 95% being singletons. This TCR derives from an adult in good health. Sequenced here: peripheral blood, sampled on day 0 of MenACWY control vaccination. The chain carries TRBV12-3 or TRBV12-4 and TRBJ1-3; D ambiguous. CDR3 nucleotides: TGTGCCAGCAGGACGGAGGCAAACACCATATATTTT. This translates into CASRTEANTIYF.